This T cell receptor (beta chain) was captured in a study of blood T cell repertoires in COVID-19. Trimming took off 8 bases at V and 6 bases at J, with 16 bases between the two ends. CDR3 length: 13 residues. Germline loops: CDR1 SGHDN, CDR2 FVKESK. The data were produced by immunoSEQ multiplex PCR, yet TCRdb's version contains in-frame clones alone and is incomplete. This table holds about 110,000 clones, about 75% found once. The clonotype was recovered from an elderly man with acute or convalescent COVID-19. The V and J genes are TRBV14 and TRBJ1-1; tentatively, D is TRBD1 (6 bases). The specimen was peripheral blood. The CDR3 sequence is CASGPRGYPEAFF. CDR3 sequence (DNA): TGTGCCAGCGGCCCCAGGGGCTACCCTGAAGCTTTCTTT.